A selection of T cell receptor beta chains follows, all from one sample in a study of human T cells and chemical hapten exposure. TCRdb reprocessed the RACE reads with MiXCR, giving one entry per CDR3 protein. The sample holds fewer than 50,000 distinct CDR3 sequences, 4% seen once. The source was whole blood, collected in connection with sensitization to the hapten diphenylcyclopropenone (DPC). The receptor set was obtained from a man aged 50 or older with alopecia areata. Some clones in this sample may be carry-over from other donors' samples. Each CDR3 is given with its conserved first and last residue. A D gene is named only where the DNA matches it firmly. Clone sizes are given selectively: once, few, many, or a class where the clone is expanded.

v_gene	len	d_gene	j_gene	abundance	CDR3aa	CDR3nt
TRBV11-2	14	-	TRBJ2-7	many	CASSTGLVTYEQYF	TGTGCCAGCTCTACAGGGTTGGTTACCTACGAGCAGTACTTC
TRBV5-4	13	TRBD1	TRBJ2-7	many	CASSFRQGGEQYF	TGTGCCAGCAGCTTCCGACAGGGGGGCGAGCAGTACTTC
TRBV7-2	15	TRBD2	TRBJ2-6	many	CASGLAGAGANVLTF	TGTGCCAGCGGACTAGCGGGAGCTGGGGCCAACGTCCTGACTTTC
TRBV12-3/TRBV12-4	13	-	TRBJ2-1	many	CASKFSNPTSKFF	TGTGCCAGCAAGTTTTCCAACCCCACATCGAAGTTCTTC
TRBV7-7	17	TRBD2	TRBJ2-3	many	CASSPLGRGGSTDTQYF	TGTGCTAGCAGTCCCCTCGGACGGGGAGGGAGCACAGATACGCAGTATTTT
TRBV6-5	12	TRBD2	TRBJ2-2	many	CASSTTSGYLFF	TGTGCCAGCAGTACGACTAGCGGGTACCTGTTTTTT
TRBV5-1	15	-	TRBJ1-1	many	CASSFLGGANTEAFF	TGCGCCAGCAGCTTTTTGGGGGGAGCCAACACTGAAGCTTTCTTT
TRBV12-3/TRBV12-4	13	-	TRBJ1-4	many	CASRLEFNEKLFF	TGTGCCAGCAGACTCGAGTTTAATGAAAAACTGTTTTTT
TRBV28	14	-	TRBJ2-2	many	CASNLFGNTGELFF	TGTGCCAGCAACCTTTTCGGGAACACCGGGGAGCTGTTTTTT
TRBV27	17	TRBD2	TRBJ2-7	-	CASRLLKAGGISYEQYF	TGTGCCAGCAGACTTTTAAAAGCGGGAGGCATATCCTACGAGCAGTACTTC
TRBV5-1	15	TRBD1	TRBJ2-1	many	CASSFLGQGSDEQFF	TGCGCCAGCAGCTTTTTGGGACAGGGTAGCGATGAGCAGTTCTTC
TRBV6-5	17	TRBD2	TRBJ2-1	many	CASRLAGGFLSYNEQFF	TGTGCCAGCAGATTAGCGGGAGGCTTCCTCTCCTACAATGAGCAGTTCTTC
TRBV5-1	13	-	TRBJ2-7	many	CASSLDSFSEQYF	TGCGCCAGCAGCTTGGACAGCTTCTCCGAGCAGTACTTC
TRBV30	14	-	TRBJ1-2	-	CAWSERQGVSGYTF	TGTGCCTGGAGTGAGCGGCAGGGCGTCAGTGGCTACACCTTC
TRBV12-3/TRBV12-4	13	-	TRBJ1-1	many	CASRQNMNTEAFF	TGTGCCAGCAGGCAGAACATGAACACTGAAGCTTTCTTT
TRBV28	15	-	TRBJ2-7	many	CASSLAGRNSYEQYF	TGTGCCAGCAGTTTAGCGGGTCGTAATTCTTACGAGCAGTACTTC
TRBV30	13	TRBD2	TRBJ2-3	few	CAWRGRALGTQYF	TGTGCCTGGAGAGGGAGGGCTTTAGGTACGCAGTATTTT
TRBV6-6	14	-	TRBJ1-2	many	CASSYSQSNYGYTF	TGTGCCAGCAGTTACTCACAATCTAACTATGGCTACACCTTC
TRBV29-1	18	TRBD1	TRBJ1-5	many	CSVPKVGQGAGGNQPQHF	TGCAGCGTTCCCAAAGTGGGTCAGGGGGCCGGGGGCAATCAGCCCCAGCATTTT
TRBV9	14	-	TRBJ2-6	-	CASSRFSGANVLTF	TGTGCCAGCAGCAGATTCTCTGGGGCCAACGTCCTGACTTTC
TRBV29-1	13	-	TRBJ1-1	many	CSPTRGGNTEAFF	TGCAGCCCTACCCGTGGGGGGAACACTGAAGCTTTCTTT
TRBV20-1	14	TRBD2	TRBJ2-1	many	CSARGRAGGFEQFF	TGCAGTGCTAGAGGTAGAGCGGGAGGGTTTGAGCAGTTCTTC
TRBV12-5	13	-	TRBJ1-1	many	CASDLTGYTEAFF	TGTGCTAGTGACCTGACAGGATACACTGAAGCTTTCTTT
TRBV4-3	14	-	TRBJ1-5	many	CASSQVRGNQPQHF	TGCGCCAGCAGCCAAGTCCGTGGCAATCAGCCCCAGCATTTT
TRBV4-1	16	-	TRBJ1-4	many	CASSQAPRAGREKLFF	TGCGCCAGCAGCCAAGCCCCCCGGGCAGGGCGAGAAAAACTGTTTTTT
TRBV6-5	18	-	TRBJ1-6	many	CASSYSMFQAATPSSLHF	TGTGCCAGCAGTTACTCAATGTTTCAGGCGGCAACCCCTTCTTCCCTCCACTTT
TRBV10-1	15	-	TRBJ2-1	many	CASSESTRGMDEQFF	TGCGCCAGCAGTGAGTCGACTCGAGGGATGGATGAGCAGTTCTTC
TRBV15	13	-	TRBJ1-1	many	CATSIRPPTEAFF	TGTGCCACCAGCATCCGCCCCCCCACTGAAGCTTTCTTT
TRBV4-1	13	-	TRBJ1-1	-	CASSFQGPTEAFF	TGCGCCAGCAGCTTCCAGGGGCCCACTGAAGCTTTCTTT
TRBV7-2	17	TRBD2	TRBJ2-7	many	CASSLGGGGWESYEQYF	TGTGCCAGCAGCTTAGGAGGCGGGGGTTGGGAGTCCTACGAGCAGTACTTC
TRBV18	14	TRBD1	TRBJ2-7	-	CASSPRQGTYEQYF	TGTGCCAGCTCACCACGACAGGGCACCTACGAGCAGTACTTC
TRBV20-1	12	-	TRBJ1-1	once	CSAKVAEELAFF	TGCAGTGCTAAAGTGGCGGAAGAGTTAGCTTTCTTT
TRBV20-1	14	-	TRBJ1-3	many	CSALSGTSGNTIYF	TGCAGTGCGCTTTCCGGGACCTCTGGAAACACCATATATTTT
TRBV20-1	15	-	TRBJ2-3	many	CSAPLGAGAADTQYF	TGCAGTGCTCCCCTGGGGGCGGGAGCTGCAGATACGCAGTATTTT
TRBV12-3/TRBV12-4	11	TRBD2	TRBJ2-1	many	CASRTSGEQFF	TGTGCCAGCCGAACTAGCGGGGAGCAGTTCTTC
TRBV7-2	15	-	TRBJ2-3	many	CASSLGTTITDTQYF	TGTGCCAGCAGCTTAGGGACTACCATCACAGATACGCAGTATTTT
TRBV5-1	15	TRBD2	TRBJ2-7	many	CASSGTSGGSYEQYF	TGCGCCAGCAGCGGGACTAGCGGGGGCTCCTACGAGCAGTACTTC
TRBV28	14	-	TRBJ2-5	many	CASSSPGLQETQYF	TGTGCCAGCAGTTCACCGGGACTTCAAGAGACCCAGTACTTC
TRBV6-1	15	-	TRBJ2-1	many	CASSEKTSAYNEQFF	TGTGCCAGCAGTGAAAAGACAAGCGCGTACAATGAGCAGTTCTTC
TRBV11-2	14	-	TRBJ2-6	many	CASSLSHGANVLTF	TGTGCCAGCAGCCTGTCCCATGGGGCCAACGTCCTGACTTTC
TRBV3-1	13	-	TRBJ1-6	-	CASSRGALSPLHF	TGTGCCAGCAGCCGCGGGGCCCTATCACCCCTCCACTTT
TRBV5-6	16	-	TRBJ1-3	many	CASSAGRGRSGNTIYF	TGTGCCAGCAGCGCCGGGAGAGGGCGCTCTGGAAACACCATATATTTT
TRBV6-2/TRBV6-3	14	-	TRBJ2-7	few	CASSSGGRTWEQYF	TGTGCCAGCAGTTCCGGGGGACGGACTTGGGAGCAGTACTTC
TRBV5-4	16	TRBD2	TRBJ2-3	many	CASSPPTSGRADTQYF	TGTGCCAGCAGCCCACCGACTAGCGGGAGGGCGGATACGCAGTATTTT
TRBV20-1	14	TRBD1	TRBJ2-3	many	CSATGQGASDTQYF	TGCAGTGCCACGGGACAGGGGGCCTCAGATACGCAGTATTTT
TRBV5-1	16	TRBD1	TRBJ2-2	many	CASSLFGQGNTGELFF	TGCGCCAGCAGCTTGTTTGGACAGGGGAACACCGGGGAGCTGTTTTTT
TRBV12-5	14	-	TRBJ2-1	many	CASGLTPGDNEQFF	TGTGCTAGTGGTCTGACCCCGGGAGACAATGAGCAGTTCTTC
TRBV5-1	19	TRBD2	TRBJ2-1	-	CASSLGWETGTSGSNEQFF	TGCGCCAGCAGCTTGGGTTGGGAGACCGGGACTAGCGGGAGTAATGAGCAGTTCTTC
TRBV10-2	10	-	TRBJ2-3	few	CATSRDTQYF	TGCGCCACCTCAAGGGATACGCAGTATTTT
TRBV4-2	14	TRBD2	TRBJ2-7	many	CASSPTSGRDEQYF	TGTGCCAGCAGCCCGACTAGCGGGAGGGACGAGCAGTACTTC